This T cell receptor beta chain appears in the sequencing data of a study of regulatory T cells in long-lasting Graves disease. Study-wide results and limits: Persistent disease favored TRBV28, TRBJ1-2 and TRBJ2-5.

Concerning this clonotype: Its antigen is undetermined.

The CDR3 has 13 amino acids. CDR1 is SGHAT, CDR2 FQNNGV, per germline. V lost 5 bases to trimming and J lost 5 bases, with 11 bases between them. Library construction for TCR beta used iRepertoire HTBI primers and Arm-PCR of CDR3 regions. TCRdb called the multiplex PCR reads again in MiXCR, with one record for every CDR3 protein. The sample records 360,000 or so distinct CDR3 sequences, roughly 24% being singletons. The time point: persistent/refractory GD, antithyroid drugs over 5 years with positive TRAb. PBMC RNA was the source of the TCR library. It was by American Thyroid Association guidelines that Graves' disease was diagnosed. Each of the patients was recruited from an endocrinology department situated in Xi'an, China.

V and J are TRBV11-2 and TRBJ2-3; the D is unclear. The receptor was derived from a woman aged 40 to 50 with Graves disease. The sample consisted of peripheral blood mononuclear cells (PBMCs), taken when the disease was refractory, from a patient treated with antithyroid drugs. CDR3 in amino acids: CASSPGRRDTQYF. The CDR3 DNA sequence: TGTGCCAGCAGCCCCGGCCGGCGAGATACGCAGTATTTT.